These 23 T cell receptor beta chains share one sample of origin, sequenced in a study of spatial heterogeneity in lung cancer. One entry per CDR3 protein results from TCRdb running MiXCR on the 5' RACE reads. The table shows 7,500 to 10,000 distinct CDR3 sequences, with roughly 3.5% occurring only once. Time point in this sample: blood taken at disease recurrence. TCRs were sequenced from unsorted whole RNA of tumor, nontumor lung or PBMC. Source: PBMCs, taken at recurrence. The source of these receptors is a female donor with early-stage non-small cell lung cancer.

This clonotype was seen at least ten times. Since it is a stray read in a library aimed at alpha chains, this beta chain has a size that is not meaningful. V and J are TRBV7-2 and TRBJ2-1, with D possibly matching TRBD1 (5 bases). V lost 1 base, J lost 7 bases, and 20 bases lay in between. Germline V gene sequence: CDR1 SGHTA, CDR2 FQGNSA. The CDR3 runs 17 residues. The chain's CDR3 is CASSLDRAPGIRNEQFF. The CDR3 DNA reads TGTGCCAGCAGCTTAGACCGGGCCCCAGGGATTAGGAATGAGCAGTTCTTC.

This clonotype has at least ten counts. This beta chain is off target for a library built for alpha chains, so its abundance means little. The chain is built from TRBV27 and TRBJ2-2; D is uncertain. This CDR3 region has 13 residues. CDR1 is MNHEY and CDR2 is SMNVEV in the germline V gene (reference sequence). Deletions cut 5 bases from V and 3 bases from J, with 7 bases between. This CDR3 is CASSHTYTGELFF. CDR3 DNA sequence: TGTGCCAGCAGTCATACCTACACCGGGGAGCTGTTTTTT.

This clonotype qualifies as medium-sized. Since the library was made to target alpha chains, this beta chain is a stray read and its abundance is not meaningful. The rearrangement joins TRBV20-1 to TRBJ1-6, with D unresolved. This CDR3 is built from 15 residues. V shed 3 bases and J shed 7 bases, with 16 bases lying between them. CDR1 is DFQATT and CDR2 is SNEGSKA in the germline V gene (reference sequence). This CDR3 is CSASHARLVNSPLHF. CDR3 bases: TGCAGTGCTAGTCATGCTCGACTTGTCAATTCACCCCTCCACTTT.

This clonotype was seen only once. A much larger clone lies one base from this, so it may be a read error. Because it lacks the conserved phenylalanine or tryptophan at the end, this CDR3 is likely a read error. Found in a library prepared for alpha chains, this beta chain is an off-target read, and its abundance has little meaning. J is TRBJ1-2 and V is TRBV14, with D tentatively TRBD1 (5 bases). The germline V and J ends were trimmed by 4 bases and 5 bases, with 17 bases remaining between them. CDR1 is SGHDN and CDR2 is FVKESK in the germline V gene. CDR3 length: 15 residues. This chain's CDR3 is CASSPTDSGRYGYTS. The DNA of the CDR3 is TGTGCCAGCAGCCCCACCGACAGCGGGCGATATGGCTACACCTCC.

In this sample, this clonotype turned up many times. This beta chain lies outside the target of a library built for alpha chains; its clone size means little. This rearrangement joins TRBV28 to TRBJ1-6; possibly TRBD1 for D (6 bases). The CDR3 consists of 13 residues. V lost 6 bases and J lost 10, with 13 bases in between. Germline lookup yields CDR1 MDHEN and CDR2 SYDVKM. This chain's CDR3 is CASRLYRESPLHF. CDR3 DNA: TGTGCCAGCAGGCTGTACAGGGAGTCACCCCTCCACTTT. The full variable domain, in which reference TRBV28 and TRBJ1-6 provide the parts outside the CDR3, is DVKVTQSSRYLVKRTGEKVFLECVQDMDHENMFWYRQDPGLGLRLIYFSYDVKMKEKGDIPEGYSVSREKKERFSLILESASTNQTSMYLCASRLYRESPLHFGNGTRLTVT.

This clonotype was observed at least ten times. A library prepared for alpha chains yielded this beta chain as an off-target read; its size is of little meaning. The chain couples TRBV5-6 to TRBJ2-5; no firm D call. With 0 bases removed from V and 5 bases from J, the gap between germline ends came to 8 bases. Germline V gives CDR1 SGHDT, CDR2 YYEEEE. The CDR3 sequence is 13 residues long. CDR3 coding DNA: TGTGCCAGCAGCTTGGCTGGTCGGGAGACCCAGTACTTC. This sequence encodes CASSLAGRETQYF.

Concerning this clonotype itself: This beta chain is an unintended read in a library built for alpha chains; its size means little. The chain uses TRBV5-8 and TRBJ1-3; weak D call: TRBD1 (5 bases). Germline loops: CDR1 SGHTS, CDR2 YDEGEE. The CDR3 spans 12 residues. V was shortened by 2 bases and J by 7 bases, with 7 bases between the two germline ends. The CDR3 sequence: CASSFRGNTIYF. The CDR3 bases are TGTGCCAGCAGCTTTCGGGGGAACACCATATATTTT.

This clonotype was observed at least ten times. In a library made to pick up alpha chains, this beta chain is a stray read with a size that means little. This chain uses TRBV29-1 with TRBJ1-2; no clear D gene. CDR3 length equals 15 residues. Germline CDR1 is SQVTM and CDR2 is ANQGSEA. Trimming took off 1 base at V and 1 base at J, with 13 bases between the two ends. The CDR3 nucleotides read TGCAGCGTTGAAGGGGATTCGACGGTTAACTATGGCTACACCTTC. Encoded protein: CSVEGDSTVNYGYTF.

Only a few counts were recorded for this clonotype. Being off target in a library aimed at alpha chains, this beta chain has a size of little meaning. V gene TRBV5-1 combines with J gene TRBJ2-3, with a tentative D call TRBD2 (5 bases). V lost 0 bases, J lost 0 bases, and 11 bases lay in between. Per germline, CDR1 SGHRS and CDR2 YFSETQ. The CDR3 has 16 amino acids. CDR3 in DNA: TGCGCCAGCAGCTTGGTAATGGGCGGGAGCACAGATACGCAGTATTTT. It codes for CASSLVMGGSTDTQYF.

This clonotype occurred many times. This beta chain is a stray sequence in a library constructed for alpha chains; its clone size is not meaningful. The chain has TRBV27 and TRBJ1-5; tentatively, D is TRBD1 (6 bases). The CDR3 runs to 14 residues. Trimming shortened V by 6 bases and J by 0 bases, and 9 bases separated the two germline ends. Germline loops: CDR1 MNHEY, CDR2 SMNVEV (reference sequence). CDR3 sequence reads: CASSHRDSNQPQHF. The CDR3 DNA is TGTGCCAGCAGCCACAGGGATAGCAATCAGCCCCAGCATTTT.

By frequency in the sample, this clonotype is medium-sized (0.01 to 0.1%). Little can be read into the size of this beta chain, an off-target read in a library designed for alpha chains. The V gene is TRBV28, the J gene TRBJ2-7; TRBD1 matches 8 bases. After removal of 5 bases from V and 0 bases from J, the junction contained 3 bases not matched to a gene. This CDR3 region has 14 residues. Germline CDR1 MDHEN, CDR2 SYDVKM. CDR3 sequence: CASSRQGSSYEQYF. The CDR3, as DNA: TGTGCCAGCAGTAGACAGGGGAGCTCCTACGAGCAGTACTTC.

This clonotype came up many times. The size of this beta chain means little, since it is a stray read in a library made for alpha chains. V gene TRBV20-1 combines with J gene TRBJ1-5, with 7 bases aligning to TRBD1. CDR1 DFQATT and CDR2 SNEGSKA come from the germline V gene (reference sequence). Germline trimming cut 0 bases from V and 7 bases from J; bases unmatched to any gene: 6. The CDR3 contains 14 residues. CDR3 nucleotide sequence: TGCAGTGCTAGAGATCCGACAGGGAGGCAGCCCCAGCATTTT. This codes for CSARDPTGRQPQHF.

This clonotype was observed many times. As an off-target read in a library built for alpha chains, this beta chain has a frequency of little significance. The chain employs TRBV28 and TRBJ2-5; D is unresolved. Germline lookup yields CDR1 MDHEN and CDR2 SYDVKM. V lost 0 bases and J lost 0, with 11 bases in between. The CDR3 has 16 residues. DNA of the CDR3: TGTGCCAGCAGTTTATGGGACCTCTCATACCAAGAGACCCAGTACTTC. Protein: CASSLWDLSYQETQYF. The entire variable domain, with the rest obtained from reference TRBV28 and TRBJ2-5, is as follows: DVKVTQSSRYLVKRTGEKVFLECVQDMDHENMFWYRQDPGLGLRLIYFSYDVKMKEKGDIPEGYSVSREKKERFSLILESASTNQTSMYLCASSLWDLSYQETQYFGPGTRLLVL.

As to this clonotype: A library prepared for alpha chains yielded this beta chain as an off-target read; its size is of little meaning. V usage is TRBV7-9 and J usage is TRBJ2-7; either TRBD1 or TRBD2 may fit D (5 bases each). The germline V gene encodes CDR1 SEHNR and CDR2 FQNEAQ (reference sequence). The germline V and J ends were trimmed by 1 base and 0 bases, with 7 bases remaining between them. The CDR3 totals 14 residues. This chain's CDR3 is CASSLGGTSYEQYF. Written as DNA, the CDR3 is TGTGCCAGCAGCTTAGGGGGGACCTCCTACGAGCAGTACTTC.

This clonotype is labeled as medium-sized. Within a library made for alpha chains, this beta chain is off target, and its count is uninformative. The rearrangement joins TRBV6-2 or TRBV6-3 to TRBJ2-7; TRBD2 aligns across 10 bases. The CDR3 totals 15 residues. Looked up from germline, CDR1 is MNHEY and CDR2 is SVGEGT. The V and J ends lost 7 bases and 4 bases, in that order; junction bases with no gene match: 10. The CDR3 region has the DNA TGTGCCAGCAAACCCGGACTAGCGGCATTGTACGAGCAGTACTTC. It yields the protein CASKPGLAALYEQYF.

Ten or more counts support this clonotype. The library was built for alpha chains, so this beta chain is an off-target read and its size means little. The chain is built from TRBV21-1 and TRBJ2-7; the tabulated D call, TRBD2, remains unverified against the DNA. TRBV21-1 is listed as a pseudogene. The CDR3 extends over 13 amino acids. CDR3 protein: CARPRTSCYEQYF. The CDR3 DNA reads TGTGCCCGCCCCCGGACTAGCTGCTACGAGCAGTACTTC.

This clonotype showed up many times. The library was prepared for alpha chains; this beta chain is a stray read, so its frequency means little. The rearrangement links TRBV9 to TRBJ2-3; D assignment may be TRBD1 or TRBD2 (5 bases each). Germline V CDR1 and CDR2: SGDLS, YYNGEE. CDR3 length: 12 residues. V was shortened by 7 bases and J by 12 bases, with 18 bases between the two germline ends. Written as DNA, the CDR3 is TGTGCCAGCGGCCTCTCGGGACCCATTCAGTATTTT. Translating gives CASGLSGPIQYF.

This clonotype was recorded at least ten times. Found in a library prepared for alpha chains, this beta chain is an off-target read, and its abundance has little meaning. This chain uses TRBV20-1 with TRBJ2-1; 9 positions agree with TRBD2. V shed 3 bases, J shed 9 bases, and the junction held 9 bases outside the gene matches. CDR1 and CDR2 (germline): DFQATT, SNEGSKA (reference sequence). This CDR3 is built from 14 residues. The CDR3 coding sequence is TGCAGTGCTAGTCGGTTAGCGGGGGAAAGTGAGCAGTTCTTC. Encoded protein: CSASRLAGESEQFF.

This clonotype was recorded many times. This beta chain is an unintended read in a library built for alpha chains; its size means little. The chain is built from TRBV4-2 and TRBJ2-6; D is uncertain. This CDR3 spans 17 amino acids. V was trimmed by 0 bases and J by 4 bases, leaving 13 bases between them. Germline CDR1 is LGHNA and CDR2 is YNFKEQ. The DNA for the CDR3 is TGTGCCAGCAGCCAAGATCGGACGGCTTCAGGGGCCAACGTCCTGACTTTC. Translation gives CASSQDRTASGANVLTF.

This clonotype is large. This beta chain slipped into a library made for alpha chains as a stray read, so its size is not meaningful. This rearrangement joins TRBV29-1 to TRBJ2-5, with a weak D call TRBD1 (7 bases). The CDR3 has 15 residues. Looked up from germline, CDR1 is SQVTM and CDR2 is ANQGSEA. The ends were cut back, 6 bases at V and 4 bases at J, with 21 bases in the middle. CDR3 coding DNA: TGCAGCGTGGCCCGGGCGGGGACAGCGGGAGAGACCCAGTACTTC. The encoded protein is CSVARAGTAGETQYF.

This clonotype was seen ten or more times. This beta chain appears as a stray read in a library generated for alpha chains; its size is not informative. J is TRBJ2-3 and V is TRBV12-3 or TRBV12-4, with D hard to call. V was trimmed by 2 bases and J by 5 bases, leaving 5 bases between them. There are 12 residues in the CDR3. The CDR3 region is CASSLRKDTQYF. CDR3 nucleotides: TGTGCCAGCAGTTTAAGAAAAGATACGCAGTATTTT.

By share, this clonotype counts as large. As an off-target read in a library built for alpha chains, this beta chain has a frequency of little significance. The chain carries TRBV4-1 and TRBJ2-1; D call uncertain. This CDR3 contains 15 residues. V was shortened by 0 bases and J by 0 bases, with 6 bases between the two germline ends. Germline lookup yields CDR1 MGHRA and CDR2 YSYEKL. In DNA, the CDR3 is TGCGCCAGCAGCCAAGACACGGACTCCTACAATGAGCAGTTCTTC. Translating gives CASSQDTDSYNEQFF.

This clonotype was detected ten times or more. This beta chain is a stray sequence in a library constructed for alpha chains; its clone size is not meaningful. This rearrangement joins TRBV7-9 to TRBJ2-5; 7 positions match TRBD2. The CDR3 covers 13 residues. Germline values: CDR1 SEHNR, CDR2 FQNEAQ (reference sequence). Trimming removed 9 bases from V and 5 bases from J; junction bases left unmatched: 9. The CDR3 DNA reads TGTGCCAGTGGTCGGGGGGATCGGGAGACCCAGTACTTC. Its translation: CASGRGDRETQYF. Drawing the rest from reference TRBV7-9 and TRBJ2-5, the complete variable domain is DTGVSQNPRHKITKRGQNVTFRCDPISEHNRLYWYRQTLGQGPEFLTYFQNEAQLEKSRLLSDRFSAERPKGSFSTLEIQRTEQGDSAMYLCASGRGDRETQYFGPGTRLLVL.